A selection of T cell receptor beta chains follows, all from one sample in a study of cytomegalovirus exposure and HLA in healthy donors. Only in-frame clones appear in the TCRdb table, and some are missing; sequencing was by immunoSEQ multiplex PCR. Of about 220,000 clones listed, around 87% are singletons. The sequenced sample was PBMCs. The receptors shown here come from a man younger than 30 in good health and CMV-seronegative. The CDR3 runs from the conserved cysteine through the conserved F or W. D genes are given only for firm matches. Only part of the rows carry a size: once, few, many, or a class if the clone is expanded.

j_gene,abundance,len,d_gene,v_gene,CDR3aa,CDR3nt
TRBJ2-5,.,13,TRBD2,TRBV2,CASSAWGGETQYF,TGTGCCAGCAGTGCGTGGGGGGGGGAGACCCAGTACTTC
TRBJ1-1,.,15,.,TRBV7-9,CASSLAPSENTEAFF,TGTGCCAGCAGCTTAGCCCCATCAGAGAACACTGAAGCTTTCTTT
TRBJ2-1,.,14,.,TRBV5-1,CASSSSGAYNEQFF,TGCGCCAGCAGCTCCTCGGGGGCCTACAATGAGCAGTTCTTC
TRBJ2-3,.,12,.,TRBV29-1,CSVHGDTDTQYF,TGCAGCGTTCACGGGGACACAGATACGCAGTATTTT
TRBJ2-7,.,15,TRBD1,TRBV7-2,CASSWVGTGVYPQYF,TGTGCCAGCAGCTGGGTAGGGACAGGGGTATACCCGCAGTACTTC
TRBJ2-1,.,15,.,TRBV4-2,CASSQQLYSYNEQFF,TGTGCCAGCAGCCAACAACTGTACTCCTACAATGAGCAGTTCTTC
TRBJ2-5,.,14,TRBD2,TRBV28,CASIAGGIIETQYF,TGTGCCAGCATAGCGGGGGGGATTATAGAGACCCAGTACTTC
TRBJ2-3,.,16,.,TRBV15,CATSRDWEVITDTQYF,TGTGCCACCAGCAGAGATTGGGAGGTCATCACAGATACGCAGTATTTT
TRBJ2-3,.,17,.,TRBV12-2,CASRLALAGRRGDTQYF,TGTGCAAGTCGCTTAGCGCTAGCGGGGCGGCGGGGAGATACGCAGTATTTT
TRBJ2-7,.,14,.,TRBV14,CASSKGQGFYEQYF,TGTGCCAGCAGCAAGGGACAAGGATTCTACGAGCAGTACTTC
TRBJ1-1,.,14,TRBD1,TRBV7-6,CASSPDRGSTEAFF,TGTGCCAGCAGCCCGGACAGGGGAAGCACTGAAGCTTTCTTT
TRBJ1-1,.,16,TRBD1,TRBV27,CASHLGQGRVNTEAFF,TGTGCCAGCCACCTGGGACAGGGGAGGGTGAACACTGAAGCTTTCTTT
TRBJ2-6,.,18,.,TRBV4-1,CASSQVTGLFTGANVLTF,TGCGCCAGCAGCCAAGTAACAGGGTTGTTTACTGGGGCCAACGTCCTGACTTTC
TRBJ1-1,.,14,TRBD1,TRBV19,CASSIGTENTEAFF,TGTGCCAGTAGTATTGGGACAGAGAACACTGAAGCTTTCTTT
TRBJ2-3,.,15,TRBD2,TRBV10-3,CAISGLAGVADTQYF,TGTGCCATCAGTGGTCTAGCGGGAGTCGCAGATACGCAGTATTTT
TRBJ2-7,.,13,.,TRBV5-6,CASSLSRAYEQYF,TGTGCCAGCAGCTTGAGCAGGGCCTACGAGCAGTACTTC
TRBJ2-5,.,18,TRBD1,TRBV7-8,CASSFVPGQKQRAETQYF,TGTGCCAGCAGCTTCGTTCCGGGACAGAAACAACGTGCGGAGACCCAGTACTTC
TRBJ2-7,.,14,TRBD2,TRBV19,CASSSAGGSYEQYF,TGTGCCAGTAGTTCAGCGGGAGGTTCCTACGAGCAGTACTTC
TRBJ2-7,.,13,TRBD2,TRBV11-2,CASSLRGTYEQYF,TGTGCCAGCAGCTTGCGGGGGACCTACGAGCAGTACTTC
TRBJ2-4,.,15,.,TRBV28,CASIGLQPAKNIQYF,TGTGCCAGCATCGGACTCCAACCCGCCAAAAACATTCAGTACTTC
TRBJ2-3,many,15,TRBD1,TRBV19,CASNIGQGGTDTQYF,TGTGCCAGTAACATCGGACAGGGAGGCACAGATACGCAGTATTTT
TRBJ1-2,few,14,TRBD1,TRBV18,CASSPRDRERGYTF,TGTGCCAGCTCACCCCGGGACAGGGAACGGGGCTACACCTTC